The 8 T cell receptor beta chains below come from one sample, sequenced in a study of blood T cell repertoires in COVID-19 (TCRdb year 2020). The library was generated by the immunoSEQ multiplex PCR assay. Drawn from immuneACCESS, this table holds only the in-frame rearrangements with V and J called that TCRdb kept. Clones are partly lost; checked studies trace under half to an unresolved V gene and leave the rest unexplained. This sample has 250,000 to 350,000 clones in its table, and 75% to 90% of those were observed once. Together, the top ten hold 3% of the sample. The specimen was peripheral blood. The receptors stem from a woman aged 25-40 years with active or convalescent COVID-19.

This chain links TRBV28 with TRBJ2-3; D unresolved. The CDR3 has 12 amino acids. Germline assignment: CDR1 MDHEN and CDR2 SYDVKM. The germline V and J ends were trimmed by 6 bases and 2 bases, with 6 bases remaining between them. For the CDR3, the DNA is TGTGCCAGCAGCCCTAACACAGATACGCAGTATTTT. Encoded protein: CASSPNTDTQYF.

This chain uses TRBV6-5 with TRBJ2-2, with 14 bases identical to TRBD2. This CDR3 contains 15 residues. With V trimmed by 6 bases and J by 5 bases, 2 bases remained unmatched. From germline, CDR1 is MNHEY and CDR2 SVGAGI. For the CDR3, the DNA is TGTGCCAGCAGGGGACTAGCGGGGGTAACCGGGGAGCTGTTTTTT. This gives the protein CASRGLAGVTGELFF.

The V call is TRBV4-3, the J call TRBJ1-6; 8 bases match TRBD1. The CDR3 contains 15 residues. V gave up 4 bases and J gave up 7 bases; unmatched junction bases: 6. Germline V gene data show CDR1 as LGHNA and CDR2 as YSLEER. DNA for the CDR3: TGCGCCAGCAGCCTAACGGGACAGGAAAATTCACCCCTCCACTTT. This codes for CASSLTGQENSPLHF.

V gene TRBV3-1 (or the pseudogene TRBV3-2) combines with J gene TRBJ1-4; 9 bases fit TRBD1. Losses at the gene ends were 2 bases for V and 10 bases for J; bases not matched to a gene: 5. Germline V gene sequence: CDR1 LGHDT, CDR2 YNNKEL (reference sequence). CDR3 length: 14 residues. The CDR3 is CASSQRTGAPKLFF. DNA of the CDR3: TGTGCCAGCAGCCAAAGGACAGGGGCCCCAAAACTGTTTTTT.

The rearrangement links TRBV30 to TRBJ1-6, with unresolved D. CDR1 and CDR2 from the germline V gene are GTSNPN and SVGIG (reference sequence). This CDR3 region has 16 residues. Trimming took off 1 base at V and 7 bases at J, with 17 bases between the two ends. The CDR3 protein is CAWSDGRQATNSPLHF. CDR3 nucleotide sequence: TGTGCCTGGAGTGACGGCCGGCAGGCGACAAATTCACCCCTCCACTTT.

The chain recombines TRBV6-5 with TRBJ2-1; 11 nucleotides line up with TRBD2. The junction had 8 bases not matched to a gene; V was cut back by 4 bases and J by 9 bases. The CDR3 runs 15 residues. In germline, CDR1 is MNHEY, CDR2 SVGAGI. CDR3 DNA sequence: TGTGCCAGCAGTTCTAATAGCGGGGGGGCCGGTGAGCAGTTCTTC. Protein: CASSSNSGGAGEQFF.

This rearrangement joins TRBV30 to TRBJ1-1; D gene unclear. This CDR3 comprises 15 residues. Germline assignment: CDR1 GTSNPN and CDR2 SVGIG (reference sequence). V was pared by 3 bases and J by 5 bases, with 19 bases between. The DNA of the CDR3 is TGTGCCTGGAGCTCCCTTGAGAGGGTCGATACTGAAGCTTTCTTT. Its translation is CAWSSLERVDTEAFF.

The V and J genes are TRBV10-3 and TRBJ1-2, with 8 nucleotides matching TRBD1. The germline CDR1 and CDR2 sequences are ENHRY and SYGVKD. There are 14 residues in the CDR3. With 8 bases clipped from V and 5 bases from J, the junction kept 10 bases outside the gene matches. CDR3 coding DNA: TGTGCCATCCTGCCGGACAGGGTCGGGTATGGCTACACCTTC. Residues: CAILPDRVGYGYTF.